This TCR beta chain emerged from a study of T cells in Graves' hyperthyroidism and ophthalmopathy. Study findings and constraints: Most thyroid clonotypes expanded above 0.001 were also detected in blood.

In its sample, this clonotype was seen many times. Its antigen is as yet unknown. Amplified TCR beta CDR3 regions derived from RNA transcripts. During a first-round RT-PCR of the TCR CDR3, the HTBI primer set was used. Via MiXCR, TCRdb re-called the multiplex PCR reads, giving one row per CDR3 protein. The sample includes about 570,000 distinct CDR3 sequences, around 15% of them seen just once. Per the germline V gene, CDR1 is MDHEN and CDR2 is SYDVKM. The junction had 8 bases not matched to a gene; V was cut back by 2 bases and J by 7 bases. The CDR3 loop spans 14 amino acids. Subjects aged 18 to 65 presented with newly diagnosed hyperthyroidism of less than 2 months' duration. PBMCs were derived from about 10 ml fresh peripheral blood.

Input material: blood. The sequence derives from a woman in her thirties or forties with Graves' hyperthyroidism. The V gene is TRBV28, the J gene TRBJ2-7; TRBD2 aligns across 7 bases. This chain's CDR3 is CASSLTSGAREQYF. The CDR3 region has the DNA TGTGCCAGCAGTTTAACAAGCGGGGCGAGGGAGCAGTACTTC.